These 9 T cell receptor beta chains share one sample of origin, sequenced in a study of T cell responses to AZD1222 COVID-19 vaccine. Produced via immunoSEQ multiplex PCR; TCRdb's table is partial and in-frame only. The profile covers 110,000 to 150,000 clones, with about 93% appearing a single time and about 3.5% taken by the ten largest. The starting material was peripheral blood, obtained on day 0 of AZD1222 vaccination. These receptors were obtained from an adult in good health.

V usage is TRBV7-2 and J usage is TRBJ1-5, with a tentative D call TRBD1 (5 bases). Between the trimmed V and J ends, which lost 3 bases and 1 base, there was a span of 10 bases. CDR3 length equals 15 residues. The germline gives CDR1 SGHTA, CDR2 FQGNSA. CDR3 residues: CASSFGDLSNQPQHF. CDR3 nucleotide sequence: TGTGCCAGCAGCTTCGGGGACCTAAGCAATCAGCCCCAGCATTTT.

The chain couples TRBV11-2 to TRBJ1-2, with D hard to call. The CDR3 has 15 amino acids. The germline V gene encodes CDR1 SGHAT and CDR2 FQNNGV. The V gene lost 0 bases and the J gene lost 6 bases, with 14 bases spanning the gap. CDR3 protein: CASSLDSLGSNGYTF. The CDR3 DNA sequence: TGTGCCAGCAGCTTAGATAGTCTCGGGTCCAATGGCTACACCTTC.

The chain has TRBV11-2 and TRBJ2-7, with TRBD2 matching over 12 bases. V lost 1 base and J lost 5; bases outside the gene matches: 6. CDR1 and CDR2 (germline): SGHAT, FQNNGV. This CDR3 has 16 residues. The DNA for the CDR3 is TGTGCCAGCAGCTTAGTGTCTAGCGGGAGGGTGGACGAGCAGTACTTC. It specifies CASSLVSSGRVDEQYF.

The gene calls are TRBV14 and TRBJ2-1, with 9 bases lining up with TRBD2. J lost 3 bases, V lost 5 bases, and 5 bases had no gene match. The CDR3 totals 15 residues. Germline lookup yields CDR1 SGHDN and CDR2 FVKESK. The DNA for the CDR3 is TGTGCCAGCAGCTCCGGACTAGCGCACTACAATGAGCAGTTCTTC. It specifies CASSSGLAHYNEQFF.

The chain joins TRBV11-3 to TRBJ1-2, with 7 nucleotides matching TRBD1. Germline V lookup: CDR1 SGHNT, CDR2 YENEEA. With V trimmed by 5 bases and J by 8 bases, 8 bases remained unmatched. The CDR3 runs to 13 residues. CDR3 region: CASSTPTGQGYTF. For the CDR3, the DNA is TGTGCCAGCAGCACCCCGACAGGGCAAGGCTACACCTTC.

This chain links TRBV5-1 with TRBJ2-3; D perhaps matches TRBD2 (5 bases). CDR1 is SGHRS, CDR2 YFSETQ, per germline. This CDR3 spans 15 amino acids. The ends were cut back, 2 bases at V and 0 bases at J, with 10 bases in the middle. CDR3 residues: CASSLGGRSTDTQYF. CDR3 DNA: TGCGCCAGCAGCTTAGGTGGGAGAAGCACAGATACGCAGTATTTT.

Notes on this clone: One end of the junction varies from germline; a read error may be responsible. The genes are TRBV3-1 (or the pseudogene TRBV3-2) and TRBJ2-2, with a weak D call TRBD2 (7 bases). The CDR3 has 13 residues. Per germline, CDR1 LGHDT and CDR2 YNNKEL (reference sequence). CDR3 sequence: CASGGANAGELFF. As DNA, the CDR3 is TGTGCCAGCGGGGGGGCGAACGCCGGGGAGCTGTTTTTT.

The chain carries TRBV3-1 (or the pseudogene TRBV3-2) and TRBJ2-3; 12 bases agree with TRBD2. Looked up from germline, CDR1 is LGHDT and CDR2 is YNNKEL (reference sequence). CDR3 length equals 18 residues. Trimming cost V 2 bases and J 6 bases; bases outside gene matches: 12. CDR3 loop: CASSQISLAGGGRDTQYF. The CDR3 DNA reads TGTGCCAGCAGCCAAATCTCTCTAGCGGGAGGGGGGCGTGATACGCAGTATTTT.

The V and J genes are TRBV3-1 (or the pseudogene TRBV3-2) and TRBJ2-7, with TRBD2 as a possible D gene (6 bases). The length of the CDR3 is 16 residues. Germline V gene data show CDR1 as LGHDT and CDR2 as YNNKEL (reference sequence). V was cut by 1 base and J by 3 bases, with 16 bases left in between. The CDR3 here is CASSQAGEPLDYEQYF. CDR3 coding DNA: TGTGCCAGCAGCCAAGCGGGGGAGCCTTTAGACTACGAGCAGTACTTC.